The clone carrying this T cell receptor beta chain was detected only a few times. Its antigen is still unknown. The data derive from a study of CD8 T cells in ankylosing spondylitis. The CDR3 is made up of 16 amino acids. Germline loops: CDR1 WSHSY, CDR2 SAAADI. The V end was cut by 0 bases, the J end by 1 base, with 12 bases between. Study-wide points: Researchers reportedly found disease-linked clones significantly enriched in matched ankylosing spondylitis synovial fluid.

TCR beta libraries were made by quantitative 5'-RACE with molecular barcodes. TCRdb fed the 5' RACE reads into MiXCR, producing one record per CDR3 protein. The sample has under 300,000 distinct CDR3 sequences, about 11% seen once. This TCR derives from a male donor with ankylosing spondylitis or in good health (not recorded which). The source material was blood, either unsorted or a sorted T cell fraction (not recorded which). The genes are TRBV10-2 and TRBJ2-5; D gene uncertain. The CDR3 protein is CASSESNLGLQETQYF. The CDR3 DNA follows: TGCGCCAGCAGTGAGTCGAATCTCGGTCTCCAAGAGACCCAGTACTTC.